This T cell receptor (beta chain) was identified in a study of blood T cells in healthy people across ages. Overall study results and limits: Naive and antigen-experienced cells were not separated, limiting conclusive comparison. Relative to aged donors, long-lived donors carried more naive CD4+ cells and displayed higher diversity.

There are a few counts of this clonotype. What it binds is not known. This CDR3 spans 13 amino acids. The V gene end was trimmed by 5 bases and the J gene end by 7 bases; junction bases not matched to a gene: 6. CDR1 is ENHRY and CDR2 is SYGVKD in the germline V gene. A sample-barcoded 5' primer and a J-beta primer mix were used in a second PCR of roughly 7 to 12 cycles. Each sample yielded at least 2.5 million CDR3-containing paired-end reads. TCRdb processed the 5' RACE reads anew with MiXCR; each CDR3 protein has one entry. The data contain around 850,000 distinct CDR3 sequences, 35% to 40% of them singletons.

The rearrangement uses TRBV10-3 and TRBJ1-1, with 8 nucleotides matching TRBD1. The origin of this receptor is a man aged 18 to 30 in good health. Sequenced material: blood. The CDR3 DNA sequence: TGTGCCATCAGTATGGACAGGGACAATGAAGCTTTCTTT. This encodes CAISMDRDNEAFF.